This is a list of T cell receptor beta chains from one sample in a study of beta chain features in type 1 diabetes. Produced via immunoSEQ multiplex PCR; TCRdb's table is partial and in-frame only. The sample holds 250,000 or so clones, approximately 15% seen once. Sequenced material: naive CD4+ T cells from blood. The receptors come from a young man with type 1 diabetes. The CDR3 runs from the conserved cysteine through the conserved F or W. Fields, in order: D gene, J gene, V gene, clone size, CDR3 DNA, CDR3 protein. The D gene is left open where the match is weak. A clone size is listed for some rows: how often the clone was seen (once, few, many), or a class if it is expanded.

d_gene: -
j_gene: TRBJ2-7
v_gene: TRBV6-6
abundance: few
CDR3nt: TGTGCCAGCAACCCCGCTCATCGGGGTTTTCCCTACGAGCAGTACTTC
CDR3aa: CASNPAHRGFPYEQYF

d_gene: -
j_gene: TRBJ1-5
v_gene: TRBV6-6
abundance: few
CDR3nt: TGTGCCTGTTCCGGGGTAGCGGGGTTAAGCAATCAGCCCCAGCATTTT
CDR3aa: CACSGVAGLSNQPQHF

d_gene: -
j_gene: TRBJ1-2
v_gene: TRBV10-3
abundance: few
CDR3nt: TGTGCCATCAGTGAGGCTTCCGACAGCGTCTATGGCTACACCTTC
CDR3aa: CAISEASDSVYGYTF

d_gene: TRBD2
j_gene: TRBJ2-1
v_gene: TRBV18
abundance: few
CDR3nt: TGTGCCAGCTCACCGCCGTCTAGCGGTTCCTACAATGAGCAGTTCTTC
CDR3aa: CASSPPSSGSYNEQFF

d_gene: TRBD1
j_gene: TRBJ1-1
v_gene: TRBV13
abundance: few
CDR3nt: TGTGCCAGCAGCCCCGGGTCGACAGGGAGCGCTGAAGCTTTCTTT
CDR3aa: CASSPGSTGSAEAFF

d_gene: TRBD1
j_gene: TRBJ2-5
v_gene: TRBV5-4
abundance: -
CDR3nt: TGTGCCAGCAGCCCGGGGACAGTCCAAGAGACCCAGTACTTC
CDR3aa: CASSPGTVQETQYF

d_gene: TRBD2
j_gene: TRBJ2-5
v_gene: TRBV7-9
abundance: few
CDR3nt: TGTGCCAGCAGCAACGCTGCGGGGGGCGGAGAGACCCAGTACTTC
CDR3aa: CASSNAAGGGETQYF

d_gene: -
j_gene: TRBJ2-1
v_gene: TRBV12-5
abundance: -
CDR3nt: TGTGCTAGTGGTTTGGGTAGTGCGTCCTACAATGAGCAGTTCTTC
CDR3aa: CASGLGSASYNEQFF

d_gene: TRBD1
j_gene: TRBJ1-1
v_gene: TRBV6-1
abundance: few
CDR3nt: TGTGCCAGCAGTTGGACAGGGACGAACACTGAAGCTTTCTTT
CDR3aa: CASSWTGTNTEAFF

d_gene: -
j_gene: TRBJ2-5
v_gene: TRBV10-3
abundance: -
CDR3nt: TGTGCCATCAGCCAGGGACTTACTCAAGAGACCCAGTACTTC
CDR3aa: CAISQGLTQETQYF

d_gene: -
j_gene: TRBJ2-7
v_gene: TRBV5-4
abundance: once
CDR3nt: TGTGCCAGCAGCCGCCCGTCCGGGGGATACTACGAGCAGTACTTC
CDR3aa: CASSRPSGGYYEQYF

d_gene: TRBD1
j_gene: TRBJ1-1
v_gene: TRBV9
abundance: -
CDR3nt: TGTGCCAGCAGCGCCGGGACAGGGGGTGACACTGAAGCTTTCTTT
CDR3aa: CASSAGTGGDTEAFF

d_gene: -
j_gene: TRBJ2-7
v_gene: TRBV25-1
abundance: -
CDR3nt: TGTGCCAGCAGTGAACAGGGATACGAGCAGTACTTC
CDR3aa: CASSEQGYEQYF

d_gene: TRBD1
j_gene: TRBJ2-7
v_gene: TRBV18
abundance: -
CDR3nt: TGTGCCAGCTCAAATGTCGACAGGGGGCTGTACGAGCAGTACTTC
CDR3aa: CASSNVDRGLYEQYF

d_gene: -
j_gene: TRBJ1-2
v_gene: TRBV11-2
abundance: few
CDR3nt: TGTGCCAGCAGCTCCCCAGGGCGGTTAGGCTATGGCTACACCTTC
CDR3aa: CASSSPGRLGYGYTF